This TCR beta chain comes out of a study of shared clonotypes between healthy human individuals. The material for each subset, its genomic DNA, was split evenly across several immunoSEQ plates. Sorted-subset replicate PCR reactions contained approximately 190 ng DNA, corresponding to some 30,000 T cell genomes. Libraries were prepared by immunoSEQ multiplex PCR; TCRdb keeps only in-frame clonotypes and omits some of them. The sample has roughly 770,000 clones; approximately 97% are singletons. CD45RO-negative CD8 cells positively selected for CCR7 made up the naive population, which excluded terminally differentiated effector memory CD45RA+ cells. V was cut by 4 bases and J by 7 bases, with 22 bases left in between. This CDR3 comprises 16 residues. Looked up from germline, CDR1 is SNHLY and CDR2 is FYNNEI.

V is TRBV2 and J is TRBJ1-2; D is perhaps TRBD1 (6 bases). The sample comprised naive CD8+ T cells sorted from blood. This clonotype originated in a man younger than 40 in good health. CDR3 sequence: CASSGEQGMLGFGYTF. The CDR3 nucleotides are TGTGCCAGCAGTGGGGAACAGGGCATGCTGGGGTTTGGCTACACCTTC.